A single sample gave rise to the 10 T cell receptor beta chains below, sequenced in a study of T-cell reconstitution after alpha-beta-depleted transplantation in children. Unique molecular identifiers featured in how the TCRbeta library was prepared. TCRdb recomputed calls from the PCR reads with MiXCR, one row per CDR3 protein. The data hold about 980,000 distinct CDR3 sequences, with roughly 31% observed a single time. The sample in question was PBMCs, mostly from graft donor cells, obtained 360 days after TCRalphabeta/CD19-depleted stem cell transplant. All receptors derive from a boy under two years old who had a stem cell transplant for SCID, so the T cells may come from the graft donor.

The chain employs TRBV5-5 and TRBJ2-3; D is undetermined. V gave up 0 bases and J gave up 7 bases, with 12 bases separating them. The CDR3 loop spans 14 amino acids. Germline V gene data show CDR1 as SGHKS and CDR2 as YYEKEE (reference sequence). The CDR3: CASSLVVDVNTQYF. As DNA, the CDR3 is TGTGCCAGCAGCTTGGTCGTGGACGTGAATACGCAGTATTTT.

This clonotype has a count of ten or more. V and J are TRBV5-1 and TRBJ2-5; perhaps D is TRBD1 or TRBD2 (5 bases each). The germline V gene encodes CDR1 SGHRS and CDR2 YFSETQ. Trimming cost V 4 bases and J 0 bases, with 7 bases left between them. The CDR3 runs 13 residues. The CDR3 DNA sequence: TGCGCCAGCAGCGGGGGACACCAAGAGACCCAGTACTTC. It encodes CASSGGHQETQYF.

J is TRBJ1-1 and V is TRBV3-1; no firm D call. Germline lookup yields CDR1 LGHDT and CDR2 YNNKEL (reference sequence). Trimming pared 3 bases from V and 4 bases from J, leaving 9 bases between. The CDR3 loop spans 13 amino acids. CDR3 sequence: CASSHGVITEAFF. The CDR3 nucleotides read TGTGCCAGCAGCCACGGGGTGATCACTGAAGCTTTCTTT.

The chain has TRBV10-2 and TRBJ2-3; the D is unclear. The CDR3 runs 13 residues. Germline V CDR1 and CDR2: WSHSY, SAAADI. Deletions cut 7 bases from V and 1 base from J, with 9 bases between. As DNA, the CDR3 is TGCGCCAGCACCGAGCACCGCACAGATACGCAGTATTTT. It codes for CASTEHRTDTQYF.

The chain is built from TRBV9 and TRBJ2-1; D tentatively reads TRBD1 or TRBD2 (6 bases each). The CDR3 runs 15 residues. V lost 3 bases to trimming and J lost 3 bases, with 13 bases between them. Germline loops: CDR1 SGDLS, CDR2 YYNGEE. CDR3 DNA sequence: TGTGCCAGCAGCGCCTGGGGGGCGAACTACAATGAGCAGTTCTTC. It translates to CASSAWGANYNEQFF.

This clonotype was detected ten times or more. The chain recombines TRBV12-3 or TRBV12-4 with TRBJ2-1; a possible D gene is TRBD1 (5 bases). Between the trimmed V and J ends, which lost 3 bases and 4 bases, there was a span of 7 bases. The CDR3 runs 13 residues. The CDR3 reads CASSFSGYNEQFF. CDR3 coding DNA: TGTGCCAGCAGTTTTTCAGGGTACAATGAGCAGTTCTTC.

This clonotype was seen a handful of times. The CDR3 DNA reads as TGTGCCAGCAGGGCCAGGGGTGACGAGACCCAGTACTTC. Protein product: CASRARGDETQYF. V and J are TRBV2 and TRBJ2-5; TRBD1 might be the D (6 bases). The CDR3 length is 13 residues. Trimming pared 6 bases from V and 5 bases from J, leaving 13 bases between. Germline V gene sequence: CDR1 SNHLY, CDR2 FYNNEI.

V usage is TRBV12-3 or TRBV12-4 and J usage is TRBJ2-7; 8 bases are a match to TRBD2. V dropped 11 bases and J dropped 5; count of bases not matched to a gene: 8. The CDR3 is made up of 12 amino acids. The CDR3 loop reads CASQSGGHEQYF. DNA for the CDR3: TGTGCCTCCCAGAGCGGGGGCCACGAGCAGTACTTC.

A few counts support this clonotype. The chain carries TRBV5-1 and TRBJ2-3; D is uncertain. The CDR3 consists of 14 residues. V was clipped by 2 bases and J by 2 bases, with 9 bases between them. Germline lookup yields CDR1 SGHRS and CDR2 YFSETQ. The CDR3 reads CASSFSSPTDTQYF. The CDR3 nucleotides read TGCGCCAGCAGCTTCAGCAGCCCCACAGATACGCAGTATTTT.

V gene TRBV7-8 combines with J gene TRBJ2-7; a possible D gene is TRBD1 (7 bases). CDR1 is SGHVS, CDR2 FQNEAQ, per germline. CDR3 length: 17 residues. The V and J ends lost 1 base and 6 bases respectively, with 22 bases between them. DNA for the CDR3: TGTGCCAGCAGCTTAGTCGTGGGGGGACAGTTTACCCCCGAGCAGTACTTC. This gives the protein CASSLVVGGQFTPEQYF. The whole variable domain, remainder taken from reference TRBV7-8 and TRBJ2-7, is GAGVSQSPRYKVAKRGQDVALRCDPISGHVSLFWYQQALGQGPEFLTYFQNEAQLDKSGLPSDRFFAERPEGSVSTLKIQRTQQEDSAVYLCASSLVVGGQFTPEQYFGPGTRLTVT.